This TCR beta chain came from a study of tumor-infiltrating lymphocytes in oesophageal squamous cell carcinoma. One entry per CDR3 protein results from TCRdb running MiXCR on the PCR reads. This table has over 20,000 distinct CDR3 sequences, 30% to 40% appearing once. The CDR3 has 15 amino acids. The V segment lost 4 bases and the J segment 1 base; nucleotides outside the gene matches: 5. CDR1 is MDHEN and CDR2 is SYDVKM in the germline V gene. This clonotype was recorded many times. The clonotype originates from a male donor with esophageal squamous cell carcinoma. The sample taken for sequencing was esophageal tumor tissue. This chain uses TRBV28 with TRBJ1-1, with 8 nucleotides matching TRBD1. In DNA form, the CDR3 reads TGTGCCAGCAGTTCAGGGGGCCTAGGGAACACTGAAGCTTTCTTT. It yields the protein CASSSGGLGNTEAFF.